This T cell receptor beta chain was profiled in a study of T cell responses to AZD1222 COVID-19 vaccine. Study summary: Timing groups of about 4 and about 12 weeks for second doses were pooled.

This clone appeared once. Its antigen is undetermined. The length of the CDR3 is 13 residues. CDR1 is SGDLS, CDR2 YYNGEE, per germline. V lost 4 bases, J lost 2 bases, and 6 bases lay in between. TCRdb keeps only in-frame clones here, not all; method: immunoSEQ multiplex PCR. The table includes some 96,000 clones, 88% detected once. The study, taken as a whole, reports: Among the donors, most were white British and more were female, and clonal diversity was possibly underestimated. Targets within unmutated variant regions were reportedly found for nearly half of spike-specific TCRs.

The sample in question was peripheral blood, obtained on day 0 of AZD1222 vaccination. The sequence derives from an adult in good health. The V and J genes are TRBV9 and TRBJ2-2; D is unresolved. The chain's CDR3 is CASSPVNTGELFF. The CDR3 DNA is TGTGCCAGCAGCCCCGTAAACACCGGGGAGCTGTTTTTT.